This TCR beta chain was retrieved from a study of CD8 T cells in ankylosing spondylitis. Comments on this clonotype: Its specificity is not known.

As the method for making TCR beta libraries, quantitative 5'-RACE with molecular barcodes was used. Via MiXCR, TCRdb re-called the 5' RACE reads, giving one row per CDR3 protein. The sample has about 400,000 distinct CDR3 sequences, more than 20% seen once; the top ten hold roughly a sixth. Findings of the study overall: Matched ankylosing spondylitis synovial fluid reportedly showed significant enrichment of disease-linked clones. Characteristic of ankylosing spondylitis blood, it appeared, was a TCR beta motif comprising several highly homologous variants.

CDR1 and CDR2 (germline): DFQATT, SNEGSKA (reference sequence). V lost 3 bases, J lost 4 bases, and 6 bases stayed unmatched. CDR3 length: 15 residues. Source material: blood, either unsorted or a sorted T cell fraction (not recorded which). This TCR was sampled from a male donor with ankylosing spondylitis. The genes are TRBV20-1 and TRBJ2-5; 12 bases agree with TRBD2. The CDR3 spells CSARRLAGAGETQYF. CDR3 nucleotide sequence: TGCAGTGCTAGGCGACTAGCGGGAGCGGGAGAGACCCAGTACTTC.